Listed here is a single T cell receptor beta chain. The data derive from a study of blood T cell repertoires in COVID-19. The overall study: Acute-phase and convalescent COVID-19 samples originated in the United States, Italy and Spain. Sources were T cells, B-cell-depleted T cells, or PBMCs; the material itself was cDNA or gDNA.

With 1 base removed from V and 7 bases from J, the gap between germline ends came to 14 bases. Germline V gene data show CDR1 as SNHLY and CDR2 as FYNNEI. The CDR3 totals 15 residues. Authors' analysis steps: For nucleated cells, counts were estimated from reference gene primer amplification. Repertoires were generated with immunoSEQ multiplex PCR, while TCRdb's copy carries only in-frame clones and drops some. Clone size and the V and J calls come from that table; the DNA yielded D and trimming. The sample yields approximately 90,000 clones, approximately 80% seen once. The sample taken for sequencing was peripheral blood. This chain uses TRBV2 with TRBJ1-5; possible D gene TRBD1, 6 bases. This receptor was taken from a woman older than 75 with active or convalescent COVID-19. The CDR3 loop is CASSEGQGLQQPQHF. CDR3 sequence (DNA): TGTGCCAGCAGTGAAGGTCAGGGGCTTCAGCAGCCCCAGCATTTT.